These T cell receptor beta chains were read from a single sample in a study of CD8+CD57+ T cells in acquired aplastic anemia. TCRdb called the reads again in MiXCR, with one record for every CDR3 protein. The table shows around 210,000 distinct CDR3 sequences, with 65% occurring only once. Source material: sorted CD4+, CD8+, or CD8+CD57+ T cells (not recorded which) from PBMCs. The origin of the receptors is a human donor with aplastic anemia. Each CDR3 is given with its conserved first and last residue. D genes are given only for firm matches. Where a row states a size, it is once, few, many or the class of an expanded clone; other rows omit it.

D	size	J	V	DNA	CDR3
TRBD2	NA	TRBJ2-1	TRBV5-1	TGCGCCAGCAGCCCGACTAGCGGTAACAATGAGCAGTTCTTC	CASSPTSGNNEQFF
TRBD2	few	TRBJ2-5	TRBV20-1	TGCAGTGCTAGGCCTCTAGCGGAGGTTCAAGAGACCCAGTACTTC	CSARPLAEVQETQYF
NA	NA	TRBJ2-1	TRBV7-3	TGTGCCAGCAGCTTAATGGTGATCAATGAGCAGTCCTTC	CASSLMVINEQSF
NA	NA	TRBJ2-3	TRBV7-9	TGTGCCAGCAGCTTAGAATGGACAGATACGCAGTATTTT	CASSLEWTDTQYF
TRBD1	few	TRBJ1-6	TRBV20-1	TGCAGTGCTAGAGTGGGACAGGGTAATTCACCCCTCCACTTT	CSARVGQGNSPLHF
NA	NA	TRBJ2-2	TRBV7-7	TGTGCTAGCAGCTTAGCTCCGAACACCGGGGAGCTGTTTTTT	CASSLAPNTGELFF
NA	many	TRBJ1-2	TRBV7-8	TGTGCCAGCAGCTTTGGGCCGGGGAGCTATGGCTACACCTTC	CASSFGPGSYGYTF
TRBD2	NA	TRBJ2-5	TRBV7-9	TGTGCCAGCAGCTTAGCGCGGGGGTCAGGGGAGACCCAGTACTTC	CASSLARGSGETQYF
NA	NA	TRBJ2-6	TRBV4-2	TGTGCCAGCAGCCCGGGGTCCTCTGGGGCCAACGTCCTGACTTTC	CASSPGSSGANVLTF
TRBD2	NA	TRBJ2-3	TRBV7-9	TGTGCCAGCAGGTACAGCGGGGGGGTCGCAGATACGCAGTATTTT	CASRYSGGVADTQYF
NA	NA	TRBJ1-1	TRBV19	TGTGCCAGTAGTATCGAGGGTCTAAGGAACACTGAAGCTTTCTTT	CASSIEGLRNTEAFF
TRBD2	NA	TRBJ2-2	TRBV5-1	TGCGCCAGCAGCTTGGAGGGACTAGGTACCGGGGAGCTGTTTTTT	CASSLEGLGTGELFF
NA	NA	TRBJ2-1	TRBV7-9	TGTGCCAGCAGTCCCAGGAGGGAGTACAATGAGCAGTTCTTC	CASSPRREYNEQFF
NA	NA	TRBJ2-7	TRBV2	TGTGCCAGTGGTGCACAAGATACATCCTACGAGCAGTACTTC	CASGAQDTSYEQYF
NA	NA	TRBJ1-2	TRBV5-1	TGCGCCAGCAGCTCGGACGGGAACTATGGCTACACCTTC	CASSSDGNYGYTF
NA	NA	TRBJ1-6	TRBV2	TGTGCCAGCAGCGCCTCGGCAGGGGATTCACCCCTCCACTTT	CASSASAGDSPLHF
NA	NA	TRBJ2-6	TRBV25-1	TGTGCCAGCAGTGAATGGACTGTCAAAAGATCTGGGGCCAACGTCCTGACTTTC	CASSEWTVKRSGANVLTF
TRBD2	NA	TRBJ2-6	TRBV20-1	TGCAGTGCTCTTTTAGCGGGGGACAACGTCCTGACTTTC	CSALLAGDNVLTF
NA	NA	TRBJ2-1	TRBV9	TGTGCCAGCAGCGTGGGGGACTTCAATGAGCAGTTCTTC	CASSVGDFNEQFF
NA	NA	TRBJ2-7	TRBV10-3	TGTGCCATCAGTGAGTGGGCACAGAACTACGAGCAGTACTTC	CAISEWAQNYEQYF
NA	NA	TRBJ2-7	TRBV20-1	TGCAGTGCTAGTAATGAGTACGAGCAGTACTTC	CSASNEYEQYF
NA	NA	TRBJ1-4	TRBV19	TGTGCCAGTAGTCCCAAGGGGCGCAGTAAACTGTTTTTT	CASSPKGRSKLFF
NA	few	TRBJ2-6	TRBV6-4	TGTGCCAGCAGTGACTCGTCGAGCACGGCGGCTGGGGCCAACGTCCTGACTTTC	CASSDSSSTAAGANVLTF
TRBD1	NA	TRBJ2-7	TRBV20-1	TGCAGTGCTAGATCAGGGACAGGGAAGGGGGGGCAGTACTTC	CSARSGTGKGGQYF